This T cell receptor beta chain was profiled in a study of blood T cell repertoires in COVID-19. Overall study: Each recovered donor of Cohort 3 presented with two negative PCRs, clearance, or symptom resolution. Samples came from the United States, Italy and Spain, spanning acute and convalescent COVID-19.

The germline V gene encodes CDR1 SGHRS and CDR2 YFSETQ. The V and J ends lost 4 bases and 3 bases, in that order; junction bases with no gene match: 6. CDR3 length equals 14 residues. Libraries were prepared by immunoSEQ multiplex PCR; TCRdb keeps only in-frame clonotypes and omits some of them. The table has 350,000 to 400,000 clones, about 87% seen once. The gene calls are TRBV5-1 and TRBJ1-2, with 7 nucleotides matching TRBD1. Source material: PBMCs or T cells enriched from blood (not recorded which). The receptor was isolated from a man in his forties or fifties in a cohort exposed to, infected with or recovered from COVID-19 (not recorded which). In nucleotides, the CDR3 is TGCGCCAGCAGCCTAGGACAGGAGGACTATGGCTACACCTTC. Amino acid sequence: CASSLGQEDYGYTF.